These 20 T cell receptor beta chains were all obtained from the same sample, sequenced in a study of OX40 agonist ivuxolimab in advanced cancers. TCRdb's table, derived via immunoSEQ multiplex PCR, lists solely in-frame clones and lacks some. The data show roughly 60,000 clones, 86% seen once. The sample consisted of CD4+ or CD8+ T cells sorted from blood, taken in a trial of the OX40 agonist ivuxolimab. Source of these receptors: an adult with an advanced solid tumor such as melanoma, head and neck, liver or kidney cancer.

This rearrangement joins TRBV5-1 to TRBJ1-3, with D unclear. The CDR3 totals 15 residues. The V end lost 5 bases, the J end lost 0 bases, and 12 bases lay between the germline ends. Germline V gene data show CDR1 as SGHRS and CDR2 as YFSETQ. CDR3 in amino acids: CASRPDGRSGNTIYF. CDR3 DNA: TGCGCCAGCAGGCCGGACGGCCGCTCTGGAAACACCATATATTTT.

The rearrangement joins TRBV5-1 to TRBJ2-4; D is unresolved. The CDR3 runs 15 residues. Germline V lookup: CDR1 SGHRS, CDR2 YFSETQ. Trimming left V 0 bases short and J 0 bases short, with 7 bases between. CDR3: CASSLGLEAKNIQYF. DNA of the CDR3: TGCGCCAGCAGCTTGGGGCTTGAAGCCAAAAACATTCAGTACTTC.

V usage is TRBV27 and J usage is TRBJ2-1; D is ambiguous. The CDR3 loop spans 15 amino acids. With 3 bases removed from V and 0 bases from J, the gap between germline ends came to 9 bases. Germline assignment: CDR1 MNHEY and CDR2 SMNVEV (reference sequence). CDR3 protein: CASSLSWSSYNEQFF. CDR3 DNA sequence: TGTGCCAGCAGTTTGAGTTGGAGCTCCTACAATGAGCAGTTCTTC.

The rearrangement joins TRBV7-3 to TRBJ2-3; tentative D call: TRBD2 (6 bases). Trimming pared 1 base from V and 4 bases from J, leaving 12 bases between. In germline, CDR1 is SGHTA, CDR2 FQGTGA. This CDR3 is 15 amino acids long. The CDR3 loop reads CASSLSGVWADTQYF. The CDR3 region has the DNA TGTGCCAGCAGCTTAAGCGGGGTCTGGGCAGATACGCAGTATTTT.

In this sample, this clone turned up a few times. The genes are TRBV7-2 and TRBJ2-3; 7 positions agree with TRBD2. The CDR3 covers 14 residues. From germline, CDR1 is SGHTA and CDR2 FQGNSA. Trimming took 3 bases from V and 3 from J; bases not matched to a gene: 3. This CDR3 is CASSFWRGTDTQYF. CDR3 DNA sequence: TGTGCCAGCAGCTTTTGGCGGGGGACAGATACGCAGTATTTT.

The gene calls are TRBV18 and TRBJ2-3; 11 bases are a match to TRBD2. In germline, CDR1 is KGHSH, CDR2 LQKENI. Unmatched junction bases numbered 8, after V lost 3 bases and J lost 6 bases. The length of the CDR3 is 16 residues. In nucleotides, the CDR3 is TGTGCCAGCTCACCCCCCATAGCGGGGGGGCCTGATACGCAGTATTTT. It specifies CASSPPIAGGPDTQYF.

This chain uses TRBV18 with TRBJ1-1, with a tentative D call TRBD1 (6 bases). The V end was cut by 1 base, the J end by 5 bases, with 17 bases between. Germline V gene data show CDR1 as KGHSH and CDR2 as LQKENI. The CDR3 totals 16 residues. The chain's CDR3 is CASSPRGGGEGTEAFF. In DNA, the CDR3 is TGTGCCAGCTCACCACGAGGGGGGGGAGAGGGGACTGAAGCTTTCTTT.

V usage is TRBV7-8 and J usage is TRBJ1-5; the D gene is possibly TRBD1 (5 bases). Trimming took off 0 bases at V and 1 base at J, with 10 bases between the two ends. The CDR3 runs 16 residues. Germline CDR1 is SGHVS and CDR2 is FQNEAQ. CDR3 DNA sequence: TGTGCCAGCAGCTTAGCCCCAGGGCCAAGCAATCAGCCCCAGCATTTT. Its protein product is CASSLAPGPSNQPQHF.

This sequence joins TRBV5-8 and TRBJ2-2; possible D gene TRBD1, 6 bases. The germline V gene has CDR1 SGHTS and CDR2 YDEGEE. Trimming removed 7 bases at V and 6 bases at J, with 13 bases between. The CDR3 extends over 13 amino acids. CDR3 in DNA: TGTGCCAGCTTTGGGGGCCGGCCCGGGGAGCTGTTTTTT. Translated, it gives CASFGGRPGELFF.

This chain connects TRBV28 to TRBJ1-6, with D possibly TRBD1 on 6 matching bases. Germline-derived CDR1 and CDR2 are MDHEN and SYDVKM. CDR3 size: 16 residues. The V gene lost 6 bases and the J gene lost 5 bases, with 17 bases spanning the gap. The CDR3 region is CASRPTGPGNNSPLHF. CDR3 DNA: TGTGCCAGCAGGCCTACAGGGCCCGGTAATAATTCACCCCTCCACTTT.

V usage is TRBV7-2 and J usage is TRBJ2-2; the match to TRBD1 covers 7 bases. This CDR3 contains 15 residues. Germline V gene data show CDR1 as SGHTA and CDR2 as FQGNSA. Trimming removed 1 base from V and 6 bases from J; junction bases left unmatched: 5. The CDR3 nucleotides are TGTGCCAGCAGCTTAGAAAGGGGGCTCGCCGGGGAGCTGTTTTTT. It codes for CASSLERGLAGELFF.

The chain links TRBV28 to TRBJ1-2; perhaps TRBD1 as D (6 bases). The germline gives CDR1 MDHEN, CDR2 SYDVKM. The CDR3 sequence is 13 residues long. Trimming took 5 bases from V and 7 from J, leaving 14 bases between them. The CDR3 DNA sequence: TGTGCCAGCAGTACTTTACAGGGCTCTGGCTACACCTTC. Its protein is CASSTLQGSGYTF.

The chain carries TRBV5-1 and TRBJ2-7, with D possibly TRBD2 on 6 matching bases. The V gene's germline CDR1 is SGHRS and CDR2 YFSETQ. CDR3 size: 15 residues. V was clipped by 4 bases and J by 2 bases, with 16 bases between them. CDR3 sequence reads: CASSLLASPTYEQYF. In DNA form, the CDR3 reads TGCGCCAGCAGCCTACTAGCCTCCCCAACCTACGAGCAGTACTTC.

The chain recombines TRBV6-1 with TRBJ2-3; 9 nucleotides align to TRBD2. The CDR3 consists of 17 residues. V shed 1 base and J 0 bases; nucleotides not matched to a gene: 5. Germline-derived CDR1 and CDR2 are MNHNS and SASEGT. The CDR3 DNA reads TGTGCCAGCAGTGAAGAGGCGGGGGGGCGCAGCACAGATACGCAGTATTTT. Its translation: CASSEEAGGRSTDTQYF.

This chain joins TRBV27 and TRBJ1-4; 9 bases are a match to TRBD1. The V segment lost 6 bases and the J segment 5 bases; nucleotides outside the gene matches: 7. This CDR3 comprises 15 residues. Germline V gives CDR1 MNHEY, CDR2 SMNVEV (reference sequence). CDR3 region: CASSPTGTGNEKLFF. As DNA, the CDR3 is TGTGCCAGCAGCCCAACCGGGACAGGGAATGAAAAACTGTTTTTT.

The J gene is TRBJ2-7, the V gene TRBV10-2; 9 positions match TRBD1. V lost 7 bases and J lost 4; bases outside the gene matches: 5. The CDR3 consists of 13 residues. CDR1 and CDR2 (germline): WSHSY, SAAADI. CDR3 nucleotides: TGCGCCAGCACGACAGGGGGAGGATACGAGCAGTACTTC. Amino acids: CASTTGGGYEQYF.

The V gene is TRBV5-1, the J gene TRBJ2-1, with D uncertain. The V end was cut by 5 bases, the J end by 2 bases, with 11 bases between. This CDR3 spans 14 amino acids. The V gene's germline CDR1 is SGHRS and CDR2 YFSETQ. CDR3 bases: TGCGCCAGCAGTACGGATGCGGCCTACAATGAGCAGTTCTTC. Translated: CASSTDAAYNEQFF.

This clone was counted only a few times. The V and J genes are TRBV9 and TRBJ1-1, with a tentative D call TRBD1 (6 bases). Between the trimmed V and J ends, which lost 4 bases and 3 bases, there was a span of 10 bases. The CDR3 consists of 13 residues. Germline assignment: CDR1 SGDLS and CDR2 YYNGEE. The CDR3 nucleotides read TGTGCCAGCAGCCCGCAGGGGTACACTGAAGCTTTCTTT. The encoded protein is CASSPQGYTEAFF. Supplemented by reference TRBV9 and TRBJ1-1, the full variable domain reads DSGVTQTPKHLITATGQRVTLRCSPRSGDLSVYWYQQSLDQGLQFLIQYYNGEERAKGNILERFSAQQFPDLHSELNLSSLELGDSALYFCASSPQGYTEAFFGQGTRLTVV.

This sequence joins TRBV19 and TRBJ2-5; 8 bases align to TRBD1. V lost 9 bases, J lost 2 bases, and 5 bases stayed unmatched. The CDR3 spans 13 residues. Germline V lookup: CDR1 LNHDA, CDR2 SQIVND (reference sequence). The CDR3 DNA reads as TGTGCCAGCGGGACAGGCTTACAAGAGACCCAGTACTTC. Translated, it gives CASGTGLQETQYF.

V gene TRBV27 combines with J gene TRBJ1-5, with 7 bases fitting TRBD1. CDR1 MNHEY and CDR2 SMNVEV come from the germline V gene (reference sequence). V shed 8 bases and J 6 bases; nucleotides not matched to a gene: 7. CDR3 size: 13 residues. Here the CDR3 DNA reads TGTGCCAGCCCCAGGGGGGCCGGTCAGCCCCAGCATTTT. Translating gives CASPRGAGQPQHF.